This is a list of T cell receptor beta chains from one sample in a study of T cell changes during pregnancy in multiple sclerosis. Assay: immunoSEQ multiplex PCR; the TCRdb copy retains only in-frame clones and omits some. This sample has 34,000 or so clones; roughly 88% occur once, and the top ten carry 3.5% to 5.5%. The sample consisted of peripheral blood, taken in the second trimester of pregnancy. Receptors were obtained from a female donor in good health, enrolled as a control in a pregnancy study. CDR3s include the opening cysteine and the closing phenylalanine or tryptophan. The D gene is left open where the match is weak. Clone size is given for some rows only: seen once, a few or many times, or a class if the clone is expanded.

-,TRBV27,TRBJ2-1,-,CASTPGLRVVGEQFF,TGTGCCAGCACACCGGGACTCCGAGTTGTGGGGGAGCAGTTCTTC
TRBD1,TRBV2,TRBJ1-4,-,CASSKMDRATNEKLFF,TGTGCCAGCAGTAAAATGGACAGGGCAACTAATGAAAAACTGTTTTTT
TRBD1,TRBV29-1,TRBJ2-5,-,CSVGGGQGGETQYF,TGCAGCGTTGGGGGGGGACAGGGTGGGGAGACCCAGTACTTC
TRBD1,TRBV2,TRBJ1-1,-,CASSRSQGANTEAFF,TGTGCCAGCAGTCGGAGTCAGGGGGCGAACACTGAAGCTTTCTTT
-,TRBV7-8,TRBJ1-3,-,CASRERGGFPGNTIYF,TGTGCCAGCAGGGAACGCGGAGGGTTCCCTGGAAACACCATATATTTT
-,TRBV29-1,TRBJ1-1,-,CSVTGGRMNTEAFF,TGCAGCGTGACGGGGGGGCGGATGAACACTGAAGCTTTCTTT
-,TRBV4-3,TRBJ1-5,-,CASSRTQGQPQHF,TGCGCCAGCAGCCGGACCCAGGGTCAGCCCCAGCATTTT
TRBD1,TRBV5-1,TRBJ2-3,-,CASSFWTGSTDTQYF,TGCGCCAGCAGCTTCTGGACAGGAAGCACAGATACGCAGTATTTT
-,TRBV2,TRBJ2-7,-,CARGFQGYYEQYF,TGTGCCCGCGGATTTCAGGGATACTACGAGCAGTACTTC
-,TRBV6-5,TRBJ1-1,once,CASSYAYRRNTEAFF,TGTGCCAGCAGTTACGCATACAGAAGAAACACTGAAGCTTTCTTT
-,TRBV6-1,TRBJ1-3,-,CASSETSGLGVGNTIYF,TGTGCCAGCAGTGAAACCAGCGGACTAGGCGTAGGAAACACCATATATTTT
TRBD1,TRBV4-3,TRBJ2-3,-,CASSQAGTEGTQYF,TGCGCCAGCAGCCAAGCCGGGACAGAGGGGACGCAGTATTTT
TRBD2,TRBV10-2,TRBJ2-7,-,CASRGLAGDRPYEQYF,TGCGCCAGCAGGGGACTAGCGGGAGATCGGCCCTACGAGCAGTACTTC